This entry concerns a single TCR beta chain. Its antigen is as yet unknown. The entirety of the isolated RNA underwent reverse transcription, so expressed TCRB transcripts were sequenced. The repertoire was sequenced with immunoSEQ multiplex PCR; TCRdb's copy has only in-frame clones and lacks some. The sample shows over 350,000 clones, about 14% of them seen only once. A sort by CD45RO/CCR7/CD25/CD127/CD95/CD27 yielded CD4+ naive, central memory, regulatory and stem cell-like memory cells. This sample was included in a study of beta chain features in type 1 diabetes. Trimming shortened V by 0 bases and J by 0 bases, and 10 bases separated the two germline ends. Germline CDR1 and CDR2: SGDLS and YYNGEE. The CDR3 length is 15 residues. Study outcomes and limitations: Across patients, naive, central memory and Treg TCRB repertoires exhibited apparently greater similarity than was observed across healthy donors. TCRB CDR3s were moderately but significantly shorter in Type 1 diabetes patients in all four CD4+ subsets. PCR might favor shorter templates, but any such skew would affect patients and controls equally.

Sequences were obtained from naive CD4+ T cells from blood. The clonotype originates from a woman aged 18-29 years in good health. The rearrangement joins TRBV9 to TRBJ2-7; the D gene is possibly TRBD1 (5 bases). The CDR3 coding sequence is TGTGCCAGCAGCGTAGGGCAGGGTATCTCCTACGAGCAGTACTTC. Encoded protein: CASSVGQGISYEQYF.